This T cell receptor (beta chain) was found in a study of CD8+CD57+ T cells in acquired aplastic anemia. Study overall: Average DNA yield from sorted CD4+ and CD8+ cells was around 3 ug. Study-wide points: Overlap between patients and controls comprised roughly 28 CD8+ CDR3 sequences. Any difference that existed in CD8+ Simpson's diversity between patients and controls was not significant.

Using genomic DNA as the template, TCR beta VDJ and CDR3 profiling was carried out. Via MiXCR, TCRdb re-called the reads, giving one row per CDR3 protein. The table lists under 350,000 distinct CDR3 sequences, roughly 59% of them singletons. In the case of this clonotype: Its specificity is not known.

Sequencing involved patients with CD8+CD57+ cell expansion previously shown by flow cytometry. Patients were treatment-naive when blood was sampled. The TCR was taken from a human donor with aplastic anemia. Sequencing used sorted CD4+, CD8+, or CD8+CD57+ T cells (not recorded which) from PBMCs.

CDR3 DNA sequence: TGTGCCATCCGTCTCGGACTAGCGGATGGGGATGAGCAGTTCTTC. Its translation: CAIRLGLADGDEQFF. This chain uses TRBV10-3 with TRBJ2-1; 10 bases are shared with TRBD2. Germline trimming cut 8 bases from V and 8 bases from J; bases unmatched to any gene: 12. The CDR3 covers 15 residues. The V gene's germline CDR1 is ENHRY and CDR2 SYGVKD.